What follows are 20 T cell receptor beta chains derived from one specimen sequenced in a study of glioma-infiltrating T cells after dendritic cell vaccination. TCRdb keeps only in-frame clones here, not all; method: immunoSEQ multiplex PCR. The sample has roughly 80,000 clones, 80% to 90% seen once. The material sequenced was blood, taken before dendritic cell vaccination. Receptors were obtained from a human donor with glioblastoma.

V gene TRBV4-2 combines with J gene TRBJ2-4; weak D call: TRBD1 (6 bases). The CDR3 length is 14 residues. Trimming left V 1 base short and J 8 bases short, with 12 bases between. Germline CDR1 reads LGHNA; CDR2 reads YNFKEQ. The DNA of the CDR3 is TGTGCCAGCAGCCAAGGACAGGTTTTCGACATTCAGTACTTC. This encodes CASSQGQVFDIQYF.

CDR3 nucleotide sequence: TGTGCCAGCAGCTCGTCGGGGGAATATGGCTACACCTTC. This translates into CASSSSGEYGYTF. The genes are TRBV5-5 and TRBJ1-2; D is perhaps TRBD1 (5 bases). V was cut by 3 bases and J by 5 bases, with 11 bases left in between. Germline V CDR1 and CDR2: SGHKS, YYEKEE (reference sequence). The CDR3 covers 13 residues.

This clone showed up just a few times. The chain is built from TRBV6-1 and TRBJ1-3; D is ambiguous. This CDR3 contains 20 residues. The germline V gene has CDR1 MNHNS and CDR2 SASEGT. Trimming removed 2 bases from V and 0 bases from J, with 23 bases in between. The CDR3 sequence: CASSEWIGGGGIFSGNTIYF. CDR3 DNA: TGTGCCAGCAGTGAATGGATAGGAGGAGGAGGGATCTTCTCTGGAAACACCATATATTTT.

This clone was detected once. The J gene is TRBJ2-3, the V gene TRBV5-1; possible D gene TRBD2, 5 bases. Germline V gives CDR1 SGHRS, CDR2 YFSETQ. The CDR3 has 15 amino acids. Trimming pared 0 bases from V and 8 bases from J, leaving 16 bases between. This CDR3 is CASSLAIAPEGTQYF. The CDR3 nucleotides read TGCGCCAGCAGCTTGGCCATAGCCCCCGAGGGTACGCAGTATTTT.

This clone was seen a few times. The CDR3 DNA reads TGTGCCAGCAGTGCACAGTCCCATCAGCCCCAGCATTTT. It translates to CASSAQSHQPQHF. This sequence joins TRBV6-5 and TRBJ1-5, with D hard to call. The germline V gene has CDR1 MNHEY and CDR2 SVGAGI. Trimming took off 5 bases at V and 5 bases at J, with 10 bases between the two ends. The CDR3 sequence is 13 residues long.

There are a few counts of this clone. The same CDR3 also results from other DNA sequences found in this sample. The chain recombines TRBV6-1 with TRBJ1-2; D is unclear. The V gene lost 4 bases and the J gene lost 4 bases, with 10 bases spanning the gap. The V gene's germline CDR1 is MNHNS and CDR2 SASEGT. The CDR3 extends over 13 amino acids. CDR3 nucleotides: TGTGCCAGCAGTGCGTCGGGAAGCTATGGCTACACCTTC. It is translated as CASSASGSYGYTF.

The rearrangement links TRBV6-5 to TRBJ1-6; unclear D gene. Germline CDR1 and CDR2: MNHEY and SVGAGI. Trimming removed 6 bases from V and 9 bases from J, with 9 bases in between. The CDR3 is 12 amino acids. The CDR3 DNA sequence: TGTGCCAGCAGCTCCTGGAGTTCACCCCTCCACTTT. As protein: CASSSWSSPLHF.

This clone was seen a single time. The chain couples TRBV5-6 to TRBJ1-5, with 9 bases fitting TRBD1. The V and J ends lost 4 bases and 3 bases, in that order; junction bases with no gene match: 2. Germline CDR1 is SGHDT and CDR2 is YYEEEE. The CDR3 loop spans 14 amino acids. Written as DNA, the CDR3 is TGTGCCAGCAGCCGGACAGGGGACAATCAGCCCCAGCATTTT. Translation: CASSRTGDNQPQHF.

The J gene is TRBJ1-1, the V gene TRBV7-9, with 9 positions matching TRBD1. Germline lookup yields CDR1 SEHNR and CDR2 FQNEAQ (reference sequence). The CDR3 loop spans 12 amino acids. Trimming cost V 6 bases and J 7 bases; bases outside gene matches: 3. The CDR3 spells CASSLTGGEAFF. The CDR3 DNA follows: TGTGCCAGCAGTCTGACAGGGGGTGAAGCTTTCTTT.

The CDR3 reads CASTLDSLNTEAFF. The DNA of the CDR3 is TGCGCCAGCACCCTGGACAGTCTTAACACTGAAGCTTTCTTT. This chain connects TRBV5-1 to TRBJ1-1, with D perhaps TRBD1 (6 bases). Germline V CDR1 and CDR2: SGHRS, YFSETQ. This CDR3 has 14 amino acids. V was shortened by 6 bases and J by 2 bases, with 14 bases between the two germline ends.

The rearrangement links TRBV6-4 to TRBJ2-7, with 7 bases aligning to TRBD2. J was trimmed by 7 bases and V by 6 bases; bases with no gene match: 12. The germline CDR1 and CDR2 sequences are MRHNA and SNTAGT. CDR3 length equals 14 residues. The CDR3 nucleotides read TGTGCCAGCAGGCCCTTAGCGGGCGGAGGGGAGCAGTACTTC. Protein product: CASRPLAGGGEQYF.

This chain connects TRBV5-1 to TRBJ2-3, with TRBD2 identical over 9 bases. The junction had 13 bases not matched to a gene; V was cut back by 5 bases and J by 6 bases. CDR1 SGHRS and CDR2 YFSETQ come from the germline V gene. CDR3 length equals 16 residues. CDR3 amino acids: CASRKLASGALDTQYF. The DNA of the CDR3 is TGCGCCAGCAGAAAGTTGGCTAGCGGGGCTCTCGATACGCAGTATTTT.

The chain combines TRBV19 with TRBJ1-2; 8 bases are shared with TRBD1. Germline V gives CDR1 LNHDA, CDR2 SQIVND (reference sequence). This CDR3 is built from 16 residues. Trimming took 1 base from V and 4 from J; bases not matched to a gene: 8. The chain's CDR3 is CASSIVGQGASYGYTF. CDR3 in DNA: TGTGCCAGTAGTATAGTGGGGCAGGGGGCGAGCTATGGCTACACCTTC. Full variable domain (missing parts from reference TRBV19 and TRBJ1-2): DGGITQSPKYLFRKEGQNVTLSCEQNLNHDAMYWYRQDPGQGLRLIYYSQIVNDFQKGDIAEGYSVSREKKESFPLTVTSAQKNPTAFYLCASSIVGQGASYGYTFGSGTRLTVV.

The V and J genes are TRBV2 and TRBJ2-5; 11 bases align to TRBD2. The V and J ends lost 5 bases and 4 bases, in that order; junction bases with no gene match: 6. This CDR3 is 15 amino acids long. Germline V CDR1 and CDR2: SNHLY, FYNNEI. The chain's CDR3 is CASSILAGGSETQYF. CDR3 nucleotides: TGTGCCAGCAGTATTTTAGCGGGGGGGTCAGAGACCCAGTACTTC.

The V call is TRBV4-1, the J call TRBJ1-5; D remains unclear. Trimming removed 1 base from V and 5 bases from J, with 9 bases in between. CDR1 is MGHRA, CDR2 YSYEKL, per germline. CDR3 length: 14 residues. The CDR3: CASSQVQRDQPQHF. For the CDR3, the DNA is TGCGCCAGCAGCCAAGTCCAGCGGGATCAGCCCCAGCATTTT.

DNA for the CDR3: TGTGCCAGTAGTGCCTCTAGCGGGAAAGGGTACGAGCAGTACTTC. Encoded protein: CASSASSGKGYEQYF. The V and J genes are TRBV19 and TRBJ2-7; 9 bases map to TRBD2. The trim removed 5 bases at V and 4 bases at J, leaving 9 bases unmatched. The CDR3 spans 15 residues. CDR1 is LNHDA and CDR2 is SQIVND in the germline V gene (reference sequence).

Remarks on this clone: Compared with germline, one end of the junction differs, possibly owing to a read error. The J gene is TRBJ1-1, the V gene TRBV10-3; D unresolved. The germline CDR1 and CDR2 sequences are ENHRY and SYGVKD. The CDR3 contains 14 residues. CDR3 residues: CASSEAPFNTEAFF. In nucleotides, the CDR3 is TGTGCCAGCAGTGAAGCCCCATTCAACACTGAAGCTTTCTTT.

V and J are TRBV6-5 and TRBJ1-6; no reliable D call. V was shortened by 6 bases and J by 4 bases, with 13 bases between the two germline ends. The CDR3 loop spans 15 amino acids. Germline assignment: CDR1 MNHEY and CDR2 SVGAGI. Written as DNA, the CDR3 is TGTGCCAGCAGCCAGGTATTCTCATATAATTCACCCCTCCACTTT. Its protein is CASSQVFSYNSPLHF.

The CDR3 loop is CASSESSAGTGAQEQYF. The CDR3 DNA reads as TGCGCCAGCAGTGAGTCGTCAGCCGGGACAGGGGCCCAGGAGCAGTACTTC. The V gene is TRBV10-2, the J gene TRBJ2-5, with TRBD1 identical over 10 bases. There are 17 residues in the CDR3. In germline, CDR1 is WSHSY, CDR2 SAAADI. V dropped 0 bases and J dropped 11; count of bases not matched to a gene: 15.

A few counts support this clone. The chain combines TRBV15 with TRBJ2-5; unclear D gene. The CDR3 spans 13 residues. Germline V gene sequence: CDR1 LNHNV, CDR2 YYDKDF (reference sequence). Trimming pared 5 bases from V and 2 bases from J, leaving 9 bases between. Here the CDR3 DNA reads TGTGCCACCAGCCCAAGGAGACAAGAGACCCAGTACTTC. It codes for CATSPRRQETQYF.